These T cell receptor beta chains were read from a single sample in a study of T cell changes during pregnancy in multiple sclerosis. Using immunoSEQ multiplex PCR, the repertoire was profiled, and TCRdb retains in-frame clones only, with some absent. The table has 40,000 to 55,000 clones, 80% to 90% seen once. The sample consisted of CD8+ T cells from peripheral blood mononuclear cells, taken in the second trimester of pregnancy. The receptor source for this set is a female donor with multiple sclerosis, enrolled in a pregnancy study. The CDR3 runs from the conserved cysteine through the conserved F or W. A D gene is named only where the DNA matches it firmly. Size values are once, few and many counts, or a class for expanded clones, and some rows have none.

V	D	size	J	DNA	CDR3
TRBV4-1	-	once	TRBJ1-5	TGCGCCAGCGCCGAGAGGTATGGGCAGCCCCAGCATTTT	CASAERYGQPQHF
TRBV2	TRBD1	-	TRBJ2-5	TGTGCCAGCAGTACCGGACAGGGGTTGGAGACCCAGTACTTC	CASSTGQGLETQYF
TRBV27	TRBD1	-	TRBJ1-2	TGTGCCAGCAGTTCGTTGGACAGGGCGGGTGGCTACACCTTC	CASSSLDRAGGYTF
TRBV10-3	-	-	TRBJ2-7	TGTGCCAGCGGGACAGTAGTCTACGAGCAGTACTTC	CASGTVVYEQYF
TRBV7-8	-	-	TRBJ2-5	TGTGCCAGCAGCTGGATGAACGTGGTGCCAGGCCACCAAGAGACCCAGTACTTC	CASSWMNVVPGHQETQYF
TRBV6-5	TRBD2	-	TRBJ2-1	TGTGCCAGCAGGGGCGCGGGGGGTCACAATGAGCAGTTCTTC	CASRGAGGHNEQFF
TRBV6-4	-	-	TRBJ2-2	TGTGCCAGCAGTGAACAGGGCACCGGGGAGCTGTTTTTT	CASSEQGTGELFF
TRBV28	-	-	TRBJ2-7	TGTGCCAGCAGCCTGCGGGGGCTTACAACCTACGAGCAGTACTTC	CASSLRGLTTYEQYF
TRBV18	TRBD1	-	TRBJ2-1	TGTGCCAGCTCACCGCCGGGACAGACGTACAATGAGCAGTTCTTC	CASSPPGQTYNEQFF
TRBV15	-	-	TRBJ2-3	TGTGCCACCAGCAGAGTAGGTAGCGCCACAGATACGCAGTATTTT	CATSRVGSATDTQYF
TRBV6-1	-	-	TRBJ2-2	TGTGCCAGCAGTGAAATGACAGGAGTTTCGAACACCGGGGAGCTGTTTTTT	CASSEMTGVSNTGELFF
TRBV19	TRBD1	-	TRBJ2-7	TGTGCCAGTAGTTGGGGGACAGGCTCCTACGAGCAGTACTTC	CASSWGTGSYEQYF
TRBV7-7	TRBD2	-	TRBJ2-3	TGTGCTAGCAGCTTAGATCAGGTAGCGGGCTCAGATACGCAGTATTTT	CASSLDQVAGSDTQYF
TRBV4-1	-	-	TRBJ2-7	TGCGCCAGCAGCCAAGTAGAGACATTGGGCTACGAGCAGTACTTC	CASSQVETLGYEQYF
TRBV13	TRBD1	-	TRBJ2-7	TGTGCCAGCAACATTGGACAGGGAGCTTACTACGAGCAGTACTTC	CASNIGQGAYYEQYF
TRBV21-1	-	-	TRBJ2-6	TGTGCCAGCAGCAAAGCGGACAACTCTGGGGCCAACGTCCTGACTTTC	CASSKADNSGANVLTF
TRBV19	TRBD1	-	TRBJ1-1	TGTGCCGTTCAGGGGGGTGGCACTGAAGCTTTCTTT	CAVQGGGTEAFF
TRBV6-6	TRBD2	-	TRBJ2-1	TGTGCCAGCAGCCCGGGGAGGGAGGGGCCGTTCAATGAGCAGTTCTTC	CASSPGREGPFNEQFF
TRBV10-3	-	-	TRBJ1-6	TGTGCCATCAGTGAGGTGGGGGCTAGGAATAATTCACCCCTCCACTTT	CAISEVGARNNSPLHF
TRBV25-1	-	few	TRBJ1-1	TGTGCCAGCAGTAGGGGGTTGAACACTGAAGCTTTCTTT	CASSRGLNTEAFF
TRBV29-1	-	-	TRBJ2-3	TGCAGCGGAGTACGCACAGATACGCAGTATTTT	CSGVRTDTQYF
TRBV11-2	TRBD2	-	TRBJ2-3	TGTGCCAGCAGCTTAGGGGGACTACAAAATACGCAGTATTTT	CASSLGGLQNTQYF
TRBV4-1	TRBD1	-	TRBJ2-7	TGCGCCAGCAGCCAAGAAAGGACAGGGGAGGGCTACGAGCAGTACTTC	CASSQERTGEGYEQYF
TRBV2	TRBD1	-	TRBJ1-5	TGTGCCAGCAGTGAAGGGGGACAGGGGAATCAGCCCCAGCATTTT	CASSEGGQGNQPQHF
TRBV5-5	-	-	TRBJ1-1	TGTGCCAGCAGCTTAACTTATAGGAACACTGAAGCTTTCTTT	CASSLTYRNTEAFF
TRBV5-6	TRBD1	-	TRBJ1-6	TGTGCCAGCAGCCTCGGACAGGGGTACGGGTCACCCCTCCACTTT	CASSLGQGYGSPLHF
TRBV2	-	-	TRBJ2-5	TGTGCCAGCAACGGGTACCAAGAGACCCAGTACTTC	CASNGYQETQYF
TRBV29-1	-	-	TRBJ1-4	TGCAGCGAGACCCAGGGATACAATGAAAAACTGTTTTTT	CSETQGYNEKLFF